The T cell receptor (beta chain) described here comes from a study of shared clonotypes between healthy human individuals. Background on the study: Three plates were used per donor for CD4 naive, three for CD4 memory, two for CD8 naive and one for CD8 memory.

Repertoires were generated with immunoSEQ multiplex PCR, while TCRdb's copy carries only in-frame clones and drops some. Here the sample spans around 2.1 million clones, around 95% being singletons. This clone showed up just once. Germline V gene sequence: CDR1 SEHNR, CDR2 FQNEAQ (reference sequence). V lost 4 bases and J lost 5, with 15 bases in between. This CDR3 comprises 14 residues. This clonotype originated in a man aged 18 to 29 in good health. This chain joins TRBV7-9 and TRBJ2-7, with unresolved D. The sample consisted of naive CD4+ T cells sorted from blood. Subset given: CD45RA+ positively selected. The CDR3 protein is CASSSSGPVDEQYF. Written as DNA, the CDR3 is TGTGCCAGCAGCTCGTCGGGCCCCGTTGACGAGCAGTACTTC.